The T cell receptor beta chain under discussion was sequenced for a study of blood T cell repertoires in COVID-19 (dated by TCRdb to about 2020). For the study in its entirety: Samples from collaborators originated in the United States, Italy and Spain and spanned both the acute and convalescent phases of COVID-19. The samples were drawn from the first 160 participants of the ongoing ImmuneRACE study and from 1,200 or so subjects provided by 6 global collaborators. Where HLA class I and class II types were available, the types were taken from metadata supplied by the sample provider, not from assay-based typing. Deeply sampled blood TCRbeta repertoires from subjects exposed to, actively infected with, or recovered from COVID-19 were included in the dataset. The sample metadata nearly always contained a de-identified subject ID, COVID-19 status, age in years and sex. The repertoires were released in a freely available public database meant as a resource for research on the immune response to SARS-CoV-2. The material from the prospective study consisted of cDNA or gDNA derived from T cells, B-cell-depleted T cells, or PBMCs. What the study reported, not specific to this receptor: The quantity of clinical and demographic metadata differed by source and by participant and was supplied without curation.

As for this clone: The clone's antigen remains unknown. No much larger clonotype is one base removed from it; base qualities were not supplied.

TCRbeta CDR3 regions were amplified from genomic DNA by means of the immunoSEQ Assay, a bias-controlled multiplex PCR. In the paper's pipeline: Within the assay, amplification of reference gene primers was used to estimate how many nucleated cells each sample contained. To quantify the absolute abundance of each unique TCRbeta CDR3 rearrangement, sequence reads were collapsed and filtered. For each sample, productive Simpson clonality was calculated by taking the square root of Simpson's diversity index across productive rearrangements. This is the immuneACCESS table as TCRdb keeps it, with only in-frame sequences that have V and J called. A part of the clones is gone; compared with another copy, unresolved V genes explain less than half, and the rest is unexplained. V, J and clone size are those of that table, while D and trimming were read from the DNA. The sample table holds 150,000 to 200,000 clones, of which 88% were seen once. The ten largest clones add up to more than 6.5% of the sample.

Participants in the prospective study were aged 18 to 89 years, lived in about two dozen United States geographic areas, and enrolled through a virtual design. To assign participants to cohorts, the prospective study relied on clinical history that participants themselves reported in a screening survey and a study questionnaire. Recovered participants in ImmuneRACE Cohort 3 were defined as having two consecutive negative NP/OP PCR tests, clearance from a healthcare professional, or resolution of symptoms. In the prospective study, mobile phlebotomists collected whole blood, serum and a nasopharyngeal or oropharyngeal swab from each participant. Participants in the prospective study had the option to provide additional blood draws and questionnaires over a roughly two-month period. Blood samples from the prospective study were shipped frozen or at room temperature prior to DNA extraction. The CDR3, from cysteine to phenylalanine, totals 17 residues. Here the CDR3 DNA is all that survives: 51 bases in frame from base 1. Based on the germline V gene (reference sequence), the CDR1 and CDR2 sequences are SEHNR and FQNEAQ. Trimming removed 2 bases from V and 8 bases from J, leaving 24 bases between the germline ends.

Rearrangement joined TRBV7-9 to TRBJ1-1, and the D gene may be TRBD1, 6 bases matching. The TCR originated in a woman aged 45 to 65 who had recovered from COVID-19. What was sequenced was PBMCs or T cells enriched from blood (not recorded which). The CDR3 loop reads CASSLTDPRGPRGEAFF. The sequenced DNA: TGTGCCAGCAGCTTAACGGACCCTAGAGGGCCGAGGGGGGAAGCTTTCTTT.